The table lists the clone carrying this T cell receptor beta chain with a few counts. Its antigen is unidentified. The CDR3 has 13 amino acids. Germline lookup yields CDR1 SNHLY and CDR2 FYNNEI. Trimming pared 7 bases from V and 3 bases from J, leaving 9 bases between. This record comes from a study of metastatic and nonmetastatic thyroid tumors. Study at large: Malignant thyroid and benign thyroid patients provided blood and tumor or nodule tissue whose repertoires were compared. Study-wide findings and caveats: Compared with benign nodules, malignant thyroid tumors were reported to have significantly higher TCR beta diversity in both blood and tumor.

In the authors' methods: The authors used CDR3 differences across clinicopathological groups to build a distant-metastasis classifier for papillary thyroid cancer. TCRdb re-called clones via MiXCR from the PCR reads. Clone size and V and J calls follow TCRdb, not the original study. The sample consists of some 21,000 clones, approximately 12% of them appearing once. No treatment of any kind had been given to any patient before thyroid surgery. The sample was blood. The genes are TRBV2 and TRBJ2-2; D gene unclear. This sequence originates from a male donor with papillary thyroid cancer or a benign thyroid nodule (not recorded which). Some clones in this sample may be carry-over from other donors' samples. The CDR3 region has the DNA TGTGCCAGCATCGCAGGCCACACCGGGGAGCTGTTTTTT. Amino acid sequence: CASIAGHTGELFF. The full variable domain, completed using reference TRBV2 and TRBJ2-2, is EPEVTQTPSHQVTQMGQEVILRCVPISNHLYFYWYRQILGQKVEFLVSFYNNEISEKSEIFDDQFSVERPDGSNFTLKIRSTKLEDSAMYFCASIAGHTGELFFGEGSRLTVL.